This record concerns one TCR beta chain sequence. This entry is derived from a study of blood T cell repertoires in COVID-19. Study-wide background: Researchers got acute and convalescent COVID-19 samples from the United States, Italy and Spain.

Per germline, CDR1 SGHKS and CDR2 YYEKEE (reference sequence). The CDR3 has 15 residues. After removal of 4 bases from V and 8 bases from J, the junction contained 12 bases not matched to a gene. In the study's own analysis: Reference gene primer amplification in the assay estimated nucleated cell counts. Sequencing used immunoSEQ multiplex PCR; TCRdb keeps in-frame clones, though not all of them. The DNA gave D and trimming, while V, J and clone size come from that table. The sample includes about 73,000 clones, 65% to 85% of them seen just once. The rearrangement joins TRBV5-5 to TRBJ1-2, with 9 bases that match TRBD1. Sequenced: peripheral blood. The clonotype originates from a man aged 45 to 65 with active COVID-19. The CDR3 DNA follows: TGTGCCAGCAGCCCCTTTCCGGGACAGGGAGGCGGCTACACCTTC. Amino acids: CASSPFPGQGGGYTF.